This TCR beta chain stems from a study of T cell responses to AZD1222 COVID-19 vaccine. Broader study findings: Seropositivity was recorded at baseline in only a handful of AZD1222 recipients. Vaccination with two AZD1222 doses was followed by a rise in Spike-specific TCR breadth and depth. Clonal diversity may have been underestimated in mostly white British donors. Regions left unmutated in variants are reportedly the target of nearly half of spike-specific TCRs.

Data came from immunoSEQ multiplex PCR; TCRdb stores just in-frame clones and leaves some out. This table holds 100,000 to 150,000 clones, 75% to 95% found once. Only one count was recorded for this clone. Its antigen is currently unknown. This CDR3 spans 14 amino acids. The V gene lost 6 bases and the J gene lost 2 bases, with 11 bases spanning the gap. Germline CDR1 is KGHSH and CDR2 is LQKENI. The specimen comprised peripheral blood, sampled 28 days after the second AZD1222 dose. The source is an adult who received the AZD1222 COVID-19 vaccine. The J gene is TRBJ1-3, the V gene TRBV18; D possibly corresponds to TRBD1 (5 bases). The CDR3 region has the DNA TGTGCCAGCTCGCCTGGGACGGCTGGAAACACCATATATTTT. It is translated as CASSPGTAGNTIYF.